These 4 T cell receptor beta chains originate from one sample sequenced in a study of identical twins. TCRdb reanalysed the 5' RACE reads using MiXCR and keeps one entry per CDR3 protein. There are about 470,000 distinct CDR3 sequences in the sample; approximately 24% occur only once, and roughly 3% lies in the top ten. Separately, the same data were catalogued under a study of T cells expressing NK-cell markers.

The source material was CD4+ T cells sorted from blood. These receptors all come from a woman between 18 and 29 years old in good health.

This clonotype has just a few counts. The rearrangement uses TRBV29-1 and TRBJ2-3, with TRBD2 as a possible D gene (6 bases). Germline V lookup: CDR1 SQVTM, CDR2 ANQGSEA. The CDR3 spans 13 residues. The CDR3 spells CSAAGFRADTQYF. Here the CDR3 DNA reads TGCAGTGCTGCGGGGTTCAGGGCAGATACGCAGTATTTT.

This clonotype was recorded a few times. V gene TRBV29-1 combines with J gene TRBJ1-1, with 8 bases fitting TRBD1. The V gene's germline CDR1 is SQVTM and CDR2 ANQGSEA. This CDR3 spans 13 amino acids. Trimming took 6 bases from V and 3 from J; bases not matched to a gene: 6. In nucleotides, the CDR3 is TGCAGCGTGACACAGGGGGGAGACACTGAAGCTTTCTTT. Protein sequence: CSVTQGGDTEAFF.

The genes are TRBV12-3 or TRBV12-4 and TRBJ2-1, with no clear D. The CDR3 runs to 11 residues. Deletions cut 6 bases from V and 10 bases from J, with 10 bases between. In nucleotides, the CDR3 is TGTGCCAGCAGAAATCAATGGGAGCAGTTCTTC. Translation: CASRNQWEQFF.

The rearrangement links TRBV7-2 to TRBJ2-1; D ambiguous. V was trimmed by 0 bases and J by 6 bases, leaving 9 bases between them. CDR3 size: 14 residues. Germline lookup yields CDR1 SGHTA and CDR2 FQGNSA. CDR3 nucleotide sequence: TGTGCCAGCAGCTTAGCGCGTCAGTCCAATGAGCAGTTCTTC. This codes for CASSLARQSNEQFF.